This TCR beta chain is drawn from a study of T cell responses to AZD1222 COVID-19 vaccine. Notes on the study in general: Baseline seropositivity characterized only 5 to 7 AZD1222 recipients.

About this clone: What it binds is not known.

Clones were read by immunoSEQ multiplex PCR, and TCRdb kept only the in-frame ones, dropping some. This table holds some 120,000 clones, 70% to 90% found once. The germline CDR1 and CDR2 sequences are SGHDT and YYEEEE. The CDR3 has 13 amino acids. V dropped 5 bases and J dropped 0 bases, with 5 bases sitting between them. The TCR was taken from an adult in good health. The chain couples TRBV5-6 to TRBJ1-4, with D uncertain. The sequencing used peripheral blood, collected on day 0 of AZD1222 vaccination. The CDR3 DNA reads as TGTGCCAGCAGGGCCTCAACTAATGAAAAACTGTTTTTT. Translated: CASRASTNEKLFF.